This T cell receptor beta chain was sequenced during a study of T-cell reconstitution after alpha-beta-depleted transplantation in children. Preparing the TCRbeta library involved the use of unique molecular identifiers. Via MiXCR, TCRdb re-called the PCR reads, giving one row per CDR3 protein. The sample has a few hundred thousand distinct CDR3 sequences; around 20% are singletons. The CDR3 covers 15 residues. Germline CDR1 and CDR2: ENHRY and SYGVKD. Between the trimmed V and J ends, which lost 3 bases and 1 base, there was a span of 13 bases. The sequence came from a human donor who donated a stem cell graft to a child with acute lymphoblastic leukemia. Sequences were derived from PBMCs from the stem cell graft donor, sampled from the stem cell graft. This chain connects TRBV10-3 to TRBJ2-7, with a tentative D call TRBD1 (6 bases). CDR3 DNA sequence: TGTGCCATCAGTGAACCCACCAGGGGATCCTACGAGCAGTACTTC. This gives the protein CAISEPTRGSYEQYF.